This TCR beta chain was captured in a study of cytomegalovirus exposure and HLA in healthy donors (dated by TCRdb to the late 2010s). At the level of the whole study: In an earlier analysis of 450 to 750 of the donors, 250 to 300 Gb of sequence data and 95 million to 130 million unique TCR beta sequences from roughly 180 million T cells were reported. An early release that covered roughly 600 HLA-typed donors contained approximately 300 gigabases of sequencing data and 70 million to 100 million unique TCR sequences. Of the 350 to 450 genotyped donors, approximately 80% were placed in the genetic ancestry cluster associated with self-reported Caucasian donors. The aim of the study was to test whether cataloging public T cell receptors could identify signatures of past pathogen exposure. Using immunosequencing, the study profiled T cell repertoires from 500 to 800 subjects and related those repertoires to cytomegalovirus serostatus. Along with the approximately 600-subject first cohort, a separate validation cohort of over a hundred different subjects was used. To predict cytomegalovirus infection status, the study combined high-throughput TCR immunosequencing, statistical association of individual TCRs with disease status, and machine learning. To study patterns of TCR occurrence, a later analysis re-analyzed previously published TCR beta repertoires from hundreds of donors and added high-resolution HLA genotyping. In the later analysis, no new phenotypic data were used to find candidate immune exposures; instead, reliance was placed on TCR beta sequences and their occurrence across donors. In an earlier analysis of 500 to 650 of the donors, high-throughput TCR beta sequencing was used to judge whether each TCR beta V gene segment behaved as functional or pseudogenic. Donor age, sex, ethnicity and CMV serostatus were collected together with the repertoire data. A later genetic analysis used genome-wide SNP genotypes for about 65% of the 666 donors, treating that subset as a discovery cohort. Every discovery cohort repertoire had been produced on one sequencing platform. HLA typing covered class I and class II loci at four-digit resolution. Typing coverage differed by locus: A, B, C, DRB1 and DQB1 were typed in about 629-640 donors, DQA1 in about 500, DPA1 in around 610, and DPB1 in 472. A handful of DR-DQ haplotypes were handled as single units for association and clustering because linkage in the cohort was strong. On average, roughly 240,000 unique TCR beta nucleotide sequences were sequenced per donor among some 420 genotyped donors of the cohort, with roughly 18% of those sequences being non-productive. What the study reported, not specific to this receptor: Most TCR sequences were seen in very few donors, while some public TCRs were found in many individuals. It was suggested by the authors that the approach could potentially be generalized to other disease states and immunological phenotypes. When HLA alleles, especially DR and DQ, strongly co-occurred, TCR associations were difficult to assign to individual alleles. A later analysis found that most CMV-associated TCR beta chains appeared HLA-restricted, with HLA associations seemingly driven largely by CMV exposure. Immune exposure information for the cohort was limited to CMV serostatus. Presence/absence analyses assumed roughly uniform sequencing depth across donors, an assumption that may not hold. Fewer than 20 rarely observed V segments, including chromosome 9 orphons, were excluded from the earlier analysis of some 590 of the donors because counts were too low. A further reported finding was that TCR beta sequences accurately predicted the HLA-A and HLA-B alleles for most subjects in the first cohort. Specific HLA alleles were associated with 18,000 or so TCR beta sequences at a false discovery rate of 0.05 in a later analysis. Only TCR beta chains were sequenced in this cohort, and the absence of alpha or paired-chain data limited detectable features. V-gene and J-gene trimming of TCR beta chains was associated with a missense DCLRE1C variant in a later genetic analysis, and the association was replicated in an independent cohort. Linkage disequilibrium might explain the correlated functional status among segregating V segments, but an unknown experimental factor could not be excluded. A cluster of highly shared sequence variants was judged likely to be a technical artifact of the sequencing pipeline. Because HLA typing was missing for some donors at each locus, association tests included only the typed subset. In a later analysis, the rate of TCR association differed among HLA loci, with DRB1 alleles having the most associated TCRs and HLA-C alleles having the fewest. In a later analysis, HLA-associated TCR beta chains showed more clonal expansion and lower generation probabilities than non-associated chains that were equally common. Compared with the approximately 710-donor mean, donors in an Asian-associated ancestry cluster had fewer N-insertions in productive TCRs, according to a later genetic analysis. According to a later analysis, parvovirus B19, influenza, CMV and Epstein-Barr virus appeared linked to several top co-occurrence clusters. Broadly in line with IMGT annotations, most TCR beta V segments showed up in productive rearrangements about 87% or about 30% of the time in an earlier analysis of a few hundred of the donors. In the study, 164 TCR beta chains were listed as associated with cytomegalovirus. Some IMGT-functional V segments, including TRBV6-2 and TRBV6-3, could not be told apart with the 87-base-pair reads, so those segments were excluded. Three of the identified cytomegalovirus-associated TCR beta chains were confirmed in vitro to be specific for cytomegalovirus antigens. The classifier was reported to diagnose cytomegalovirus status with high specificity and sensitivity in both the original and validation cohorts.

The cohort was made up of roughly 670 healthy bone marrow donors. Cohort members were all nominally healthy when sampled, although unrecorded immune exposures were likely present. The donor tested CMV seropositive, placing the donor among the approximately 310 seropositive members of the cohort. A peripheral blood sample was provided by each donor, and peripheral blood mononuclear cells were used for TCR beta sequencing. Genomic DNA extraction from the blood cell samples was performed with the Qiagen DNeasy Blood Extraction Kit. Compared with germline, V lacks 3 bases and J lacks 6 bases; bases without a gene match: 19. CDR1 LNHDA and CDR2 SQIVND are derived from the germline V gene (reference sequence). Including cysteine and phenylalanine, the CDR3 has 18 amino acids. Just CDR3 DNA is preserved here, 54 bases in frame from base 1. There are a few counts of this clone. The antigen it binds to is not known. Nothing much larger sits one base from this clone, and base qualities are not available.

Library generation was performed with the immunoSEQ multiplex PCR assay. For the multiplex PCR, a mixture combining 60 forward primers for TCR Vbeta segments and 13 reverse primers for TCR Jbeta segments was used. A multiplex PCR assay on genomic DNA amplified the CDR3 region of rearranged TCR beta genes. On the Illumina HiSeq System, the amplified TCR beta libraries were sequenced as 87-base-pair reads. Per the original workflow: A later analysis tallied around 87 million unique TCR beta chains across the 666 repertoires, and some 10 million of those chains were shared by two or more donors. Raw reads were error-corrected and collapsed into unique sequences by a nearest-neighbor algorithm in which closely related sequences were merged to remove PCR and sequencing errors. To assign V, D and J gene segments, CDR3 sequences were aligned to IMGT reference sequences. Each retained sequence needed at least a six-nucleotide match to both a V gene segment and a J gene segment. Rearrangements were called productive when the CDR3 lacked stop codons and stayed in frame with V and J; all others were non-productive. CDR3 was defined by IMGT convention, running from the second conserved V-encoded cysteine to the conserved J-encoded phenylalanine. Sequences without an unambiguous match to a single V gene segment were excluded from the earlier analysis of about 640 of the donors. An earlier analysis of fewer than 650 of the donors classified V segments as functional when productive rearrangements were above 56.7% and as segregating when the standard deviation between donors was above 5%. To diagnose cytomegalovirus status from the catalog of TCR beta chain sequences, a statistical classification framework was built. V and J gene assignment, in a later analysis, came from comparing TCR nucleotide sequences with IMGT/GENE-DB human TR gene sequences. In a later analysis, CDR3 sequences and most-parsimonious VDJ recombination scenarios were assigned using the TCRdist pipeline. In a later analysis, each TCR beta chain was defined by its CDR3 amino acid sequence together with its V-gene family, and reads without a unique V-gene family were excluded. To address suspected cross-contamination and a sequencing artifact, a later analysis removed under 600 highly shared, low-generation-probability nucleotide sequences. In a later analysis, a clonal expansion index for each public chain was calculated from normalized within-repertoire ranks of inferred template counts. In a later analysis, generation probabilities were computed using a VDJ recombination model fitted to out-of-frame rearrangements, and the results were checked against IGoR. In a later analysis, hypergeometric tests were used to score TCR-TCR, TCR-HLA and TCR-CMV co-occurrence, with a repertoire-size bias correction applied to TCR pairs. To estimate false discovery rates, a later analysis permuted the HLA or CMV assignments 20 times. In a later analysis, co-occurring TCRs were grouped with DBSCAN, and TCRdist sequence similarity was added when clustering was performed within HLA-allele-positive subsets. Repertoires with fewer than 30,000 or more than 120,000 public chains, plus five repertoires with anomalous nucleotide sharing, were excluded from co-occurrence clustering. Drawn from immuneACCESS, this table holds only the in-frame rearrangements with V and J called that TCRdb kept. Clones are partly lost; checked studies trace under half to an unresolved V gene and leave the rest unexplained. V, J and clone size reflect that table, while D and trimming were determined from the DNA. The sample table contains over 100,000 clones; only one count was recorded for approximately 70% of them. Roughly 8.4% of the sample is taken by the ten largest.

The sample consisted of PBMCs. This TCR was recovered from a man aged 25 to 40 in good health and CMV-seropositive. The chain links TRBV19 with TRBJ1-2; 7 junctional bases match TRBD1. The CDR3 protein: CASSIRVYTKGADNGYTF. In nucleotide form, the sequence is TGTGCCAGTAGTATTCGGGTGTACACAAAGGGGGCCGATAATGGCTACACCTTC.